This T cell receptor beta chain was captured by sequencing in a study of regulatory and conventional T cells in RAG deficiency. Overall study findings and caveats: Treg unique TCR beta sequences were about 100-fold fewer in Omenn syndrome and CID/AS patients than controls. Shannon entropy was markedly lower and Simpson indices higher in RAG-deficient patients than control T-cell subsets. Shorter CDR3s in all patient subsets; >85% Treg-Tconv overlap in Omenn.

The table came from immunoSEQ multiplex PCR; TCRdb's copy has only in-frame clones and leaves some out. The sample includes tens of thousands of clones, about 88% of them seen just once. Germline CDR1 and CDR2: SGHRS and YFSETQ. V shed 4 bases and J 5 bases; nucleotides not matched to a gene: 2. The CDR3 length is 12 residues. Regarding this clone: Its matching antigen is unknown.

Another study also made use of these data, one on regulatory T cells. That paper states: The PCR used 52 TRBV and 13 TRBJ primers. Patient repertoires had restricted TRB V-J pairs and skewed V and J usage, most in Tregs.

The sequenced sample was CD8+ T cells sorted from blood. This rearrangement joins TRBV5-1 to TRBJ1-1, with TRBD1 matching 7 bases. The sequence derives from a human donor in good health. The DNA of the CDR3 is TGCGCCAGCAGCCCAGGGGGAACTGAAGCTTTCTTT. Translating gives CASSPGGTEAFF.